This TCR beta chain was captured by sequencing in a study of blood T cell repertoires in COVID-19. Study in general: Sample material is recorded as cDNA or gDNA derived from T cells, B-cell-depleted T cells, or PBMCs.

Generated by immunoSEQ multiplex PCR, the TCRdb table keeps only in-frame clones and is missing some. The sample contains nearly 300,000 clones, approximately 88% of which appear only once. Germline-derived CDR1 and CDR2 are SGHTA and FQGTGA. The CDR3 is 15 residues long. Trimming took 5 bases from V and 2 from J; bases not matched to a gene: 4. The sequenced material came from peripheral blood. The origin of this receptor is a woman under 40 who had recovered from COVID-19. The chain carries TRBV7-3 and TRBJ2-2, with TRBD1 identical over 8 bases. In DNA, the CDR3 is TGTGCCAGCAGCCTGGACAGGGCCAACACCGGGGAGCTGTTTTTT. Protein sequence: CASSLDRANTGELFF.